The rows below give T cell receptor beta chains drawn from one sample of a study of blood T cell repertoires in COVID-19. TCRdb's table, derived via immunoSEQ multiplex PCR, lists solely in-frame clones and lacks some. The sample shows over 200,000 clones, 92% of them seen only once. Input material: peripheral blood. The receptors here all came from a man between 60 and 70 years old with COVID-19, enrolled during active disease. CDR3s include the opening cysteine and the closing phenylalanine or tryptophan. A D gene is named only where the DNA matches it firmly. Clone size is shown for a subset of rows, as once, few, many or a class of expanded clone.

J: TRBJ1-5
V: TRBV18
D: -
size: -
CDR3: CASSLSRNQPQHF
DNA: TGTGCCAGCTCCCTCTCCAGAAATCAGCCCCAGCATTTT

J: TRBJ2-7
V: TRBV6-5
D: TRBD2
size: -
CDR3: CASSKFGLAEYEQYF
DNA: TGTGCCAGCAGTAAATTCGGACTAGCGGAATACGAGCAGTACTTC

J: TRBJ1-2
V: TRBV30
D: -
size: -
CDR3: CAWSVLQGAYGYTF
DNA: TGTGCCTGGAGTGTATTACAGGGAGCCTATGGCTACACCTTC

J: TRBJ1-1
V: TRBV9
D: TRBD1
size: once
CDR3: CASSPTGTGLEAFF
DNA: TGTGCCAGCAGCCCGACAGGGACTGGGCTGGAAGCTTTCTTT

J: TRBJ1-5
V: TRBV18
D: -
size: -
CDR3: CASSPSGDSNQPQHF
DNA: TGTGCCAGCTCACCTTCAGGGGATAGCAATCAGCCCCAGCATTTT

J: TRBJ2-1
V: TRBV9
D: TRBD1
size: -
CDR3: CASSVGQGANSYNEQFF
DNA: TGTGCCAGCAGCGTAGGACAGGGGGCCAACTCCTACAATGAGCAGTTCTTC

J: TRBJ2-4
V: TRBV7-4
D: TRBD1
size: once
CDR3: CASSLESDRALAKNIQYF
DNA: TGTGCCAGCAGCTTAGAAAGCGACAGGGCCCTAGCCAAAAACATTCAGTACTTC

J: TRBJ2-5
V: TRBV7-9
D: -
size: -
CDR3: CASSLVAAETQYF
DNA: TGTGCCAGCAGCTTAGTAGCCGCAGAGACCCAGTACTTC

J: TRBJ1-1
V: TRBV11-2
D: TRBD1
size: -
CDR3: CASSLQTGVGTEAFF
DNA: TGTGCCAGCAGCTTGCAGACAGGGGTAGGCACTGAAGCTTTCTTT

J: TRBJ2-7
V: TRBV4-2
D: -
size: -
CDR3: CASSQAPGNPVEQYF
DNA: TGTGCCAGCAGCCAAGCTCCGGGTAACCCTGTGGAGCAGTACTTC

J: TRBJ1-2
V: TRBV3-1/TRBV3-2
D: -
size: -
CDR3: CASSQEGRRGYTF
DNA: TGTGCCAGCAGCCAAGAGGGGCGTCGTGGCTACACCTTC

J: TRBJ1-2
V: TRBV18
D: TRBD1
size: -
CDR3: CASSPGQGAAPYGYTF
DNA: TGTGCCAGCTCACCAGGACAGGGGGCGGCTCCCTATGGCTACACCTTC

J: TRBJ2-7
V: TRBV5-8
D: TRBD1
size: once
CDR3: CASSSRQGKVDEQYF
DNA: TGTGCCAGCAGCTCCCGACAGGGGAAGGTGGACGAGCAGTACTTC

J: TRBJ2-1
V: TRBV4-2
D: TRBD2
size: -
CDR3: CASSQDGLDNGGEQFF
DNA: TGTGCCAGCAGCCAAGACGGACTAGATAACGGCGGTGAGCAGTTCTTC

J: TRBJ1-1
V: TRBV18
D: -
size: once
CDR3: CASSPRGNTEAFF
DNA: TGTGCCAGCTCCCCCAGGGGAAACACTGAAGCTTTCTTT

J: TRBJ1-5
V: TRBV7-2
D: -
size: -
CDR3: CASSLGQGTLNQPQHF
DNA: TGTGCCAGCAGCTTAGGGCAGGGGACCCTCAATCAGCCCCAGCATTTT

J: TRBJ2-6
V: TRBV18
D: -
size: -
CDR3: CASSPRTGTGANVLTF
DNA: TGTGCCAGCTCACCACGAACGGGAACTGGGGCCAACGTCCTGACTTTC

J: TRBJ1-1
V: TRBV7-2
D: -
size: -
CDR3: CASSPQREIEAFF
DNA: TGTGCCAGCAGCCCCCAGCGTGAAATTGAAGCTTTCTTT

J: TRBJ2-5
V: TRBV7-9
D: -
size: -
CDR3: CASSLTSSGETQYF
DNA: TGTGCCAGCAGCTTAACTAGCAGTGGAGAGACCCAGTACTTC

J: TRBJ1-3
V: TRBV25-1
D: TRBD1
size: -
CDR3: CASSDSFLTGGNTIYF
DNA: TGTGCCAGCAGTGATTCCTTCCTGACAGGGGGAAACACCATATATTTT

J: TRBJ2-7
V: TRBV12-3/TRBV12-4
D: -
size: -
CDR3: CASSLAGAYEQYF
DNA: TGTGCCAGCAGTTTGGCAGGCGCGTACGAGCAGTACTTC

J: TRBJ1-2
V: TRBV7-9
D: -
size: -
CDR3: CASSSLVEGRVGYTF
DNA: TGTGCCAGCAGCTCCCTGGTCGAGGGGAGGGTAGGCTACACCTTC

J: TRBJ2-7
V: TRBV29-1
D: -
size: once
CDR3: CSVWTAYEQYF
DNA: TGCAGCGTATGGACAGCCTACGAGCAGTACTTC

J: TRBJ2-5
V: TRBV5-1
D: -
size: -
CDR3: CASSLDRGKETQYF
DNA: TGCGCCAGCAGCTTGGACAGAGGGAAAGAGACCCAGTACTTC

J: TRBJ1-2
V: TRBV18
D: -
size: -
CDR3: CASSPNGVNYGYTF
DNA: TGTGCCAGCTCACCCAATGGAGTTAACTATGGCTACACCTTC

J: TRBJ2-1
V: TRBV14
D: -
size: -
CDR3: CASSTILDRNNEQFF
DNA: TGTGCCAGCAGCACTATCCTAGACAGGAACAATGAGCAGTTCTTC

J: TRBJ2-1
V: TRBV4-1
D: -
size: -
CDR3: CASSQDRPGWSSEQFF
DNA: TGCGCCAGCAGCCAAGATCGTCCAGGGTGGTCTAGTGAGCAGTTCTTC

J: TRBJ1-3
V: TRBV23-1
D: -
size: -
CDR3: CASSQLRTDNYKSSGNTIYF
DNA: TGCGCCAGCAGTCAACTTAGGACAGACAACTACAAAAGCTCTGGAAACACCATATATTTT

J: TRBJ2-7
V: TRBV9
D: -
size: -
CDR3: CASSVTEGSHEQYF
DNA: TGTGCCAGCAGCGTAACGGAGGGGTCCCACGAGCAGTACTTC

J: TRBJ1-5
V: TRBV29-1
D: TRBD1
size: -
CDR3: CSVQAGGSQPQHF
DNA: TGCAGCGTGCAAGCAGGGGGCAGTCAGCCCCAGCATTTT

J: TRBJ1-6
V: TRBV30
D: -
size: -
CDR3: CAWSVRGNSPLHF
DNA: TGTGCCTGGAGTGTACGGGGGAATTCACCCCTCCACTTT

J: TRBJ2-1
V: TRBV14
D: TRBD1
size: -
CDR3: CASSQTDRFTYNEQFF
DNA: TGTGCCAGCAGCCAAACGGACAGGTTCACCTACAATGAGCAGTTCTTC

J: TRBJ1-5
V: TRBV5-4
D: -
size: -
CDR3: CASSRGYSSDQPQHF
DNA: TGTGCCAGCAGCCGGGGCTACTCTAGCGATCAGCCCCAGCATTTT

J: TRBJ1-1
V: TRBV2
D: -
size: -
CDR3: CASRDTMNTEAFF
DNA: TGTGCCAGCCGGGACACAATGAACACTGAAGCTTTCTTT

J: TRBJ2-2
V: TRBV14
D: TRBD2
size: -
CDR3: CASSSIAGGTGELFF
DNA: TGTGCCAGCAGCTCCATAGCGGGAGGGACCGGGGAGCTGTTTTTT

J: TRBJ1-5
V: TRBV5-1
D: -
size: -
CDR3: CASSLGHSNQPQHF
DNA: TGCGCCAGCAGCCTGGGGCATAGCAATCAGCCCCAGCATTTT

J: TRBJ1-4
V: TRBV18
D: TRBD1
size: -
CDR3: CASSPNRGEKLFF
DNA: TGTGCCAGCTCACCAAACAGGGGAGAAAAACTGTTTTTT

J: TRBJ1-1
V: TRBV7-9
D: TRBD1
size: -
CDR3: CASSVRTGMNTEAFF
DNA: TGTGCCAGCAGCGTCCGGACAGGAATGAACACTGAAGCTTTCTTT

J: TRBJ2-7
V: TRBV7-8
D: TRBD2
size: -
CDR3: CASSPAGAHEQYF
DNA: TGTGCCAGCAGCCCCGCGGGAGCCCACGAGCAGTACTTC

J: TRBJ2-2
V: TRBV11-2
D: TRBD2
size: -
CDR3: CASSYLAGGPNTGELFF
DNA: TGTGCCAGCAGCTACCTAGCGGGGGGGCCGAACACCGGGGAGCTGTTTTTT

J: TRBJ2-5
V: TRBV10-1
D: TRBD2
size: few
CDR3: CASSEWRGGFQETQYF
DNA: TGCGCCAGCAGTGAGTGGAGGGGAGGGTTTCAAGAGACCCAGTACTTC

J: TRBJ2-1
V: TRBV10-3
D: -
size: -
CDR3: CAISDLSGTSSYNEQFF
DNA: TGTGCCATCAGTGATTTGAGCGGGACAAGCTCCTACAATGAGCAGTTCTTC

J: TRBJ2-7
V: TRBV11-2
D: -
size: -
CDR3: CASSFPTGGQYEQYF
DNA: TGTGCCAGCAGCTTCCCAACGGGGGGCCAATACGAGCAGTACTTC

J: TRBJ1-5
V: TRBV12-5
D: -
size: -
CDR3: CASAPEAGHNQPQHF
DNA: TGTGCTAGTGCCCCCGAAGCGGGACATAATCAGCCCCAGCATTTT

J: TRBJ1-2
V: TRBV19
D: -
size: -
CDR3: CASRTRGAIGYTF
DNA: TGTGCCAGTAGGACCCGAGGTGCTATTGGCTACACCTTC

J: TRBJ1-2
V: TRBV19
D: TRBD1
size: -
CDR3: CASSNTGTGLYGYTF
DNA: TGTGCCAGTAGTAATACCGGGACAGGGCTCTATGGCTACACCTTC

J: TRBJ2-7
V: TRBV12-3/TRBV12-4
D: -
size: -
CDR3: CASSLGAPHEQYF
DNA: TGTGCCAGCAGTTTAGGCGCACCCCACGAGCAGTACTTC

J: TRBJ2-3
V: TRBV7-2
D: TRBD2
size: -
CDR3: CASSAQLAGVGDTQYF
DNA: TGTGCCAGCAGCGCCCAACTAGCGGGAGTAGGGGATACGCAGTATTTT

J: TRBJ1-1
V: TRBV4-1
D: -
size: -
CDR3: CASSLRVEGRGYTEAFF
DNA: TGCGCCAGCAGCCTTCGGGTGGAGGGGCGCGGGTACACTGAAGCTTTCTTT

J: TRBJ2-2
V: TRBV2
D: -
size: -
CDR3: CASSGAVVSGELFF
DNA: TGTGCCAGCAGTGGGGCAGTAGTTTCCGGGGAGCTGTTTTTT

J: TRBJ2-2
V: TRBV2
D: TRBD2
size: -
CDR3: CASSVKRGRHGELFF
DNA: TGTGCCAGCAGTGTCAAGCGGGGGCGCCACGGGGAGCTGTTTTTT

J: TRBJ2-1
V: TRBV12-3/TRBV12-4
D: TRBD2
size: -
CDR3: CASSPSIGGEQFF
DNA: TGTGCCAGCAGCCCCTCGATCGGGGGGGAGCAGTTCTTC

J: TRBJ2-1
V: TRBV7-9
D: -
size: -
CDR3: CASSLSVTYNEQFF
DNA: TGTGCCAGCAGCTTATCGGTGACTTACAATGAGCAGTTCTTC